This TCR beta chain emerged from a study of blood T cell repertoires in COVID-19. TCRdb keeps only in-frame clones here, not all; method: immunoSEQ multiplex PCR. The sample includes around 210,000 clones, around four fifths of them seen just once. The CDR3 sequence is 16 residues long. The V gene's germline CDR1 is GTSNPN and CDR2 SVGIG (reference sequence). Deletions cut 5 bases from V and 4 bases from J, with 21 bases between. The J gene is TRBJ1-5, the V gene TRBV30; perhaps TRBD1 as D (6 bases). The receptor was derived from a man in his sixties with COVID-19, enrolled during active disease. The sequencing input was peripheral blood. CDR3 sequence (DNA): TGTGCCTGGGATCGATCCGGGACAAGGGGTAATCAGCCCCAGCATTTT. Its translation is CAWDRSGTRGNQPQHF.